These 24 T cell receptor beta chains originate from one sample sequenced in a study of T-cell memory formation after mild COVID-19. One entry per CDR3 protein, called by TCRdb with MiXCR from the 5' RACE reads. The profile covers about 190,000 distinct CDR3 sequences, with roughly a fifth appearing a single time and roughly 24% taken by the ten largest. The source material was PBMCs or a T cell subset sorted from them (not recorded which). Receptors originate from an adult woman who had mild COVID-19 (a few samples of this study predate the infection). Cell type and time point are not known.

DNA of the CDR3: TGTGCCACCAGTGATCCGGGGACTAACTACGAGCAGTACTTC. This translates into CATSDPGTNYEQYF. This sequence joins TRBV24-1 and TRBJ2-7; 7 positions agree with TRBD2. Trimming took 3 bases from V and 3 from J; bases not matched to a gene: 4. The CDR3 is made up of 14 amino acids. Looked up from germline, CDR1 is KGHDR and CDR2 is SFDVKD.

J is TRBJ2-3 and V is TRBV9, with D unresolved. This CDR3 comprises 16 residues. V gave up 0 bases and J gave up 1 base, with 12 bases separating them. Germline loops: CDR1 SGDLS, CDR2 YYNGEE. The CDR3 DNA is TGTGCCAGCAGCGTAGGATCCGCCCTGGGCACAGATACGCAGTATTTT. It translates to CASSVGSALGTDTQYF.

This clonotype occurred a few times. This chain joins TRBV6-5 and TRBJ2-3; either TRBD1 or TRBD2 may fit D (5 bases each). V was cut by 2 bases and J by 0 bases, with 6 bases left in between. Per the germline V gene, CDR1 is MNHEY and CDR2 is SVGAGI. This CDR3 has 14 residues. CDR3 sequence: CASSYGGSTDTQYF. CDR3 bases: TGTGCCAGCAGTTACGGGGGTAGCACAGATACGCAGTATTTT.

The rearrangement uses TRBV7-3 and TRBJ1-5; D gene uncertain. The CDR3 is made up of 17 amino acids. The germline gives CDR1 SGHTA, CDR2 FQGTGA. V was cut by 2 bases and J by 2 bases, with 16 bases left in between. Here the CDR3 reads CASSLPAFPKGNQPQHF. As DNA, the CDR3 is TGTGCCAGCAGCTTACCCGCGTTCCCCAAGGGCAATCAGCCCCAGCATTTT.

This clonotype was counted only a few times. The chain combines TRBV5-4 with TRBJ2-1; 10 positions match TRBD1. The junction had 6 bases not matched to a gene; V was cut back by 3 bases and J by 3 bases. Germline V lookup: CDR1 SGHNT, CDR2 YYREEE (reference sequence). The CDR3 has 16 residues. CDR3 amino acids: CASSSPGTGDYNEQFF. The CDR3 region has the DNA TGTGCCAGCAGCTCTCCCGGGACAGGGGACTACAATGAGCAGTTCTTC. Using reference TRBV5-4 and TRBJ2-1 for the parts outside the CDR3, the full variable domain is ETGVTQSPTHLIKTRGQQVTLRCSSQSGHNTVSWYQQALGQGPQFIFQYYREEENGRGNFPPRFSGLQFPNYSSELNVNALELDDSALYLCASSSPGTGDYNEQFFGPGTRLTVL.

The genes are TRBV6-5 and TRBJ2-7; 11 bases match TRBD2. The CDR3 is made up of 16 amino acids. V was clipped by 2 bases and J by 6 bases; unmatched bases: 9. From germline, CDR1 is MNHEY and CDR2 SVGAGI. This CDR3 is CASSYLPTSGKLEQYF. The DNA of the CDR3 is TGTGCCAGCAGTTACCTTCCGACTAGCGGGAAGCTCGAGCAGTACTTC.

The V gene is TRBV7-8, the J gene TRBJ2-1, with 8 bases that match TRBD2. V shed 2 bases and J 8 bases; nucleotides not matched to a gene: 11. Germline assignment: CDR1 SGHVS and CDR2 FQNEAQ. The CDR3 extends over 16 amino acids. CDR3 in amino acids: CASSLSPGGPTDEQFF. CDR3 bases: TGTGCCAGCAGCTTATCCCCGGGGGGGCCTACCGATGAGCAGTTCTTC.

This clonotype was recorded many times. The chain recombines TRBV7-6 with TRBJ2-7, with 10 bases matching TRBD2. This CDR3 comprises 14 residues. The junction had 4 bases not matched to a gene; V was cut back by 5 bases and J by 3 bases. Germline CDR1 SGHVS, CDR2 FNYEAQ. In DNA, the CDR3 is TGTGCCAGCAGCCTAGGACTAGCGGACTACGAGCAGTACTTC. Translation gives CASSLGLADYEQYF.

This clonotype has just a few counts. The V and J genes are TRBV5-1 and TRBJ1-2; no firm D call. V was clipped by 0 bases and J by 0 bases, with 9 bases between them. Germline V lookup: CDR1 SGHRS, CDR2 YFSETQ. The CDR3 extends over 15 amino acids. The CDR3 protein is CASSLAGFSNYGYTF. DNA of the CDR3: TGCGCCAGCAGCTTGGCCGGGTTCTCTAACTATGGCTACACCTTC.

This clonotype was seen a few times. The chain combines TRBV6-5 with TRBJ2-5; TRBD2 matches 13 bases. V shed 6 bases, J shed 5 bases, and the junction held 9 bases outside the gene matches. There are 16 residues in the CDR3. Germline CDR1 is MNHEY and CDR2 is SVGAGI. The CDR3 region is CASRPLAGGPAETQYF. The CDR3 region has the DNA TGTGCCAGCAGGCCACTAGCGGGGGGGCCGGCGGAGACCCAGTACTTC.

The sample holds many counts of this clonotype. V gene TRBV5-8 combines with J gene TRBJ1-1; 9 positions match TRBD1. Germline CDR1 reads SGHTS; CDR2 reads YDEGEE. The V segment lost 4 bases and the J segment 4 bases; nucleotides outside the gene matches: 5. There are 14 residues in the CDR3. CDR3 in DNA: TGTGCCAGCAGCCCAGGACAGGGGAGCACTGAAGCTTTCTTT. It yields the protein CASSPGQGSTEAFF.

The CDR3 sequence is CASSFLADEQYF. Written as DNA, the CDR3 is TGTGCCAGCAGCTTCCTAGCCGACGAGCAGTACTTC. The chain employs TRBV7-9 and TRBJ2-7; a weak D match, TRBD2 (5 bases). Per the germline V gene, CDR1 is SEHNR and CDR2 is FQNEAQ (reference sequence). This CDR3 is 12 amino acids long. V was cut by 3 bases and J by 5 bases, with 8 bases left in between.

The chain has TRBV7-9 and TRBJ2-1; 8 bases match TRBD2. The CDR3 spans 16 residues. Germline V gives CDR1 SEHNR, CDR2 FQNEAQ (reference sequence). V gave up 2 bases and J gave up 8 bases; unmatched junction bases: 11. CDR3 in DNA: TGTGCCAGCAGCTTATTTATCGGGAGGGTAGTCGATGAGCAGTTCTTC. Translation: CASSLFIGRVVDEQFF.

The chain recombines TRBV7-8 with TRBJ2-5; D may be TRBD1 or TRBD2 (5 bases each). Germline-derived CDR1 and CDR2 are SGHVS and FQNEAQ. The length of the CDR3 is 14 residues. With 1 base removed from V and 4 bases from J, the gap between germline ends came to 10 bases. This chain's CDR3 is CASSLGGVGETQYF. CDR3 nucleotides: TGTGCCAGCAGCTTAGGAGGGGTCGGAGAGACCCAGTACTTC.

This clonotype was observed a handful of times. The chain uses TRBV12-3 or TRBV12-4 and TRBJ2-1, with 8 bases matching TRBD2. Germline trimming cut 7 bases from V and 7 bases from J; bases unmatched to any gene: 6. This CDR3 spans 13 amino acids. The CDR3 is CASTPGGGNEQFF. The CDR3 coding sequence is TGTGCCAGCACCCCGGGGGGGGGTAATGAGCAGTTCTTC.

This clonotype was counted many times. This rearrangement joins TRBV11-2 to TRBJ2-3; TRBD2 matches at 9 bases. This CDR3 comprises 16 residues. V lost 0 bases to trimming and J lost 11 bases; unmatched junction nucleotides: 12. Germline V gives CDR1 SGHAT, CDR2 FQNNGV. The CDR3 DNA is TGTGCCAGCAGCTTAGACCTTAGCGGGGGCTTGAACGGGCAGTATTTT. This sequence encodes CASSLDLSGGLNGQYF. Variable domain in full (rest from reference TRBV11-2 and TRBJ2-3): EAGVAQSPRYKIIEKRQSVAFWCNPISGHATLYWYQQILGQGPKLLIQFQNNGVVDDSQLPKDRFSAERLKGVDSTLKIQPAKLEDSAVYLCASSLDLSGGLNGQYFGPGTRLTVL.

The chain recombines TRBV11-3 with TRBJ2-1, with D tentatively TRBD1 or TRBD2 (6 bases each). CDR3 length equals 15 residues. Trimming cost V 3 bases and J 0 bases, with 9 bases left between them. The germline gives CDR1 SGHNT, CDR2 YENEEA. CDR3 amino acids: CASSFRGASYNEQFF. In DNA form, the CDR3 reads TGTGCCAGCAGCTTTAGGGGGGCCTCCTACAATGAGCAGTTCTTC.

This clonotype was seen a handful of times. The rearrangement uses TRBV11-2 and TRBJ2-5; possible D gene TRBD2, 5 bases. Trimming stripped 2 bases from V and 1 base from J, with 20 bases between. The CDR3 is 18 amino acids. Germline CDR1 is SGHAT and CDR2 is FQNNGV. The CDR3 here is CASSLTPVASYSQETQYF. As DNA, the CDR3 is TGTGCCAGCAGCTTAACCCCTGTGGCTAGCTATTCCCAAGAGACCCAGTACTTC.

CDR3 residues: CASSLGQTQETQYF. CDR3 DNA sequence: TGTGCCAGCAGCCTAGGGCAGACTCAAGAGACCCAGTACTTC. This chain joins TRBV5-6 and TRBJ2-5; D is unclear. Germline V gives CDR1 SGHDT, CDR2 YYEEEE. The CDR3 consists of 14 residues. With 4 bases removed from V and 2 bases from J, the gap between germline ends came to 12 bases.

A few counts support this clonotype. The chain joins TRBV12-3 or TRBV12-4 to TRBJ1-2, with D maybe TRBD1 (5 bases). Trimming shortened V by 3 bases and J by 3 bases, and 17 bases separated the two germline ends. CDR3 length equals 16 residues. CDR3 sequence (DNA): TGTGCCAGCAGTTTCGGAGGTAGTGGGGCGTACTATGGCTACACCTTC. Amino acids: CASSFGGSGAYYGYTF.

The V and J genes are TRBV6-6 and TRBJ2-7; 9 nucleotides align to TRBD1. This CDR3 region has 15 residues. CDR1 and CDR2 from the germline V gene are MNHNY and SVGAGI (reference sequence). The V and J ends lost 6 bases and 6 bases, in that order; junction bases with no gene match: 12. CDR3: CASSSPGTGLFEQYF. In nucleotides, the CDR3 is TGTGCCAGCAGCTCCCCCGGGACAGGGTTGTTCGAGCAGTACTTC.

The gene calls are TRBV24-1 and TRBJ2-1, with no clear D. In germline, CDR1 is KGHDR, CDR2 SFDVKD. V was clipped by 5 bases and J by 7 bases, with 8 bases between them. This CDR3 has 12 amino acids. This CDR3 is CATSVGQNEQFF. The CDR3 coding sequence is TGTGCCACCAGTGTTGGGCAGAATGAGCAGTTCTTC.

There are many counts of this clonotype. The J gene is TRBJ2-1, the V gene TRBV2; the match to TRBD2 covers 7 bases. Per the germline V gene, CDR1 is SNHLY and CDR2 is FYNNEI. Unmatched junction bases numbered 0, after V lost 1 base and J lost 0 bases. The CDR3 sequence is 15 residues long. This chain's CDR3 is CASSEGGGSYNEQFF. CDR3 bases: TGTGCCAGCAGTGAAGGGGGGGGCTCCTACAATGAGCAGTTCTTC. Full variable domain (remainder filled in from reference TRBV2 and TRBJ2-1): EPEVTQTPSHQVTQMGQEVILRCVPISNHLYFYWYRQILGQKVEFLVSFYNNEISEKSEIFDDQFSVERPDGSNFTLKIRSTKLEDSAMYFCASSEGGGSYNEQFFGPGTRLTVL.

By sample fraction, this clonotype is medium-sized. The V call is TRBV24-1, the J call TRBJ2-7; D perhaps matches TRBD2 (5 bases). The CDR3 sequence is 15 residues long. Between the trimmed V and J ends, which lost 9 bases and 0 bases, there was a span of 17 bases. Germline CDR1 KGHDR, CDR2 SFDVKD. This chain's CDR3 is CATPGEGRTSYEQYF. The CDR3 DNA reads TGTGCCACCCCCGGCGAGGGCCGAACCTCCTACGAGCAGTACTTC.